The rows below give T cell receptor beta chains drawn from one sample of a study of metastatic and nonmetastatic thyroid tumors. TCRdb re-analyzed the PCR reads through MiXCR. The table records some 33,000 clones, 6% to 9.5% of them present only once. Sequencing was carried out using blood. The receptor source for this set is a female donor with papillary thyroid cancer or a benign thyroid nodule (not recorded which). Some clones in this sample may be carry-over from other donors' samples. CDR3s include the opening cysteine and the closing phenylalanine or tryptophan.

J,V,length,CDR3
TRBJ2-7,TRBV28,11,CASSLGQGSYF
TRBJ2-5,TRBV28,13,CASSFPAGETQYF
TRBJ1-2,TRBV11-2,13,CASSPGTAYGYTF
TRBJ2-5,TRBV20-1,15,CSSGDRGGLEETQYF
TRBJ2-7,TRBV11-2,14,CASSPQGKSYEQYF
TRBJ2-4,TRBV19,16,CASSIGGAVAKNIQYF
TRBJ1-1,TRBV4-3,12,CASSQDRTEAFF
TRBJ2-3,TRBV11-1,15,CASSFSQDRTDTQYF
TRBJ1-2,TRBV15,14,CATSPPVQGYGYTF
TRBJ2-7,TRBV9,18,CASSVGLAGAQSSYEQYF
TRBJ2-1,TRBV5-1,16,CASSPVVGQGVNEQFF
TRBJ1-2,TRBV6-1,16,CASSATSLAGGYGYTF
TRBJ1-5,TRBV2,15,CASSARGGAGQPQHF
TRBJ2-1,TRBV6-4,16,CASSPKSGSPYNEQFF
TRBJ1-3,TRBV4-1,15,CARSSLAETGNTIYF
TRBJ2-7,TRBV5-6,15,CASSFYSGRAYEQYF
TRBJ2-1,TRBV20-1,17,CSARDPLLGGVTGEQFF
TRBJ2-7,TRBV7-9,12,CASSLTGDEQYF
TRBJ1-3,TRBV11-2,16,CASSPTAAEVGNTIYF
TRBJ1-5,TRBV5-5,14,CASSLGRNNQPQHF
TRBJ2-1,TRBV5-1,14,CASSLGFLVNEQFF
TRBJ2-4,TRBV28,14,CASSLGRVKNIQYF
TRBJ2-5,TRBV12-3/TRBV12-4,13,CASSFRGWETQYF
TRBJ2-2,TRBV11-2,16,CASSPGTSGLTGELFF
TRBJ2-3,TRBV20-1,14,CSASPGVNTDTQYF
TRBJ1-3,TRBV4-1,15,CASSQEDRSGNTIYF
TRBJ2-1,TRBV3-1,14,CASSHTSGSNEQFF
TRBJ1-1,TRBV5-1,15,CASSLEGGMNTEAFF
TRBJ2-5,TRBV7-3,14,CASSSSVGRETQYF
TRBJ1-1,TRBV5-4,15,CASSSPGQGGTEAFF
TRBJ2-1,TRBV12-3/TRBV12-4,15,CASSLAPGGANEQFF
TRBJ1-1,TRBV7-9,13,CASSLVEGTETFF
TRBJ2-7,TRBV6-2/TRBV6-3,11,CASSDGMEQYF
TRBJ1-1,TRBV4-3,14,CASSQDLANTEAFF
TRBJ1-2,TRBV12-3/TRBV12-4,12,CASSNVRELYTF
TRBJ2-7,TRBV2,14,CASRETGGKEEQYF
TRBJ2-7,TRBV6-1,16,CASSEALQAGSYEQYF
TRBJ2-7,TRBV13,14,CASSFHTPRYEQYF
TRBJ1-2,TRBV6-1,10,CASALYGYTF
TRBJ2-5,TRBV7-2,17,CASSTRTSGTFQETQYF
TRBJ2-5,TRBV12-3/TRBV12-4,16,CASSGGLAGDGETQYF
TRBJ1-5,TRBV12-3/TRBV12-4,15,CASKTSGTSNQPQHF
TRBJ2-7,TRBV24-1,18,CATDPRLAGVLGSYEQYF
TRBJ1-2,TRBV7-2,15,CASSLSTGQGGGYTF
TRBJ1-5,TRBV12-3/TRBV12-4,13,CASSWDRNQPQHF
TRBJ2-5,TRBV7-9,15,CASSLGATLEETQYF
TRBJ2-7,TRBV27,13,CASRRTGTREQYF
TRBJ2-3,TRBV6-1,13,CASSSYREDTQYF
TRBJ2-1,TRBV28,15,CASILPGLASNEQFF
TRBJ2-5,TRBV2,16,CASSVGHGGTQDTQYF
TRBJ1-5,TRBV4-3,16,CASSQGPGGRDQPQHF